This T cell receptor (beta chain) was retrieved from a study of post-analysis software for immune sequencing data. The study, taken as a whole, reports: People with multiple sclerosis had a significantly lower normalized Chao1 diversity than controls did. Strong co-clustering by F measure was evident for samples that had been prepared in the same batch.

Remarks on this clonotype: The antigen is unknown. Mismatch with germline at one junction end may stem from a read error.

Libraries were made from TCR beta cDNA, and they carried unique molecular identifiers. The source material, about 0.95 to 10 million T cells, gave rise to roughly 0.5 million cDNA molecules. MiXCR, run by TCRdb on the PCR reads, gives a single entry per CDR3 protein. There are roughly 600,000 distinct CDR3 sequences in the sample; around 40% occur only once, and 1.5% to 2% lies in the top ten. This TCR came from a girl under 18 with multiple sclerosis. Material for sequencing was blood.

This chain's CDR3 is CASSQEILGMKRYEQCF. The CDR3 nucleotides read TGCGCCAGCAGCCAAGAGATCCTGGGAATGAAGAGATACGAGCAGTGCTTC. The V call is TRBV4-1, the J call TRBJ2-7, with D unresolved. This CDR3 is 17 amino acids long. Germline CDR1 is MGHRA and CDR2 is YSYEKL.